This T cell receptor (beta chain) was sequenced during a study of OX40 agonist ivuxolimab in advanced cancers. Study-wide background: Dose-escalation patients were diagnosed with hepatocellular carcinoma, melanoma, renal cell cancer or head and neck cancer. Study conclusions and caveats: CD4+ and CD8+ T cells in blood underwent clonal expansion by week 6 at 0.1 to 3.0 mg/kg.

As for this clone: Its specificity is unknown.

Sequenced by immunoSEQ multiplex PCR; TCRdb stores in-frame clones only, minus some. The sample includes about 73,000 clones, approximately 90% of them seen just once. The clonotype originates from an adult with an advanced solid tumor such as melanoma, head and neck, liver or kidney cancer. The sample was CD4+ or CD8+ T cells sorted from blood, taken in a trial of the OX40 agonist ivuxolimab.

The CDR3 region is CASSYGGGEQFF. The CDR3 DNA is TGTGCCAGCAGTTATGGGGGGGGTGAGCAGTTCTTC. The chain couples TRBV27 to TRBJ2-1; 7 nucleotides match TRBD2. CDR1 MNHEY and CDR2 SMNVEV come from the germline V gene (reference sequence). V shed 4 bases and J 9 bases; nucleotides not matched to a gene: 3. The length of the CDR3 is 12 residues.